A single sample gave rise to the 11 T cell receptor beta chains below, sequenced in a study of T cell changes during pregnancy in multiple sclerosis. Sequenced by immunoSEQ multiplex PCR; TCRdb stores in-frame clones only, minus some. The sample has about 64,000 clones, around 96% seen once. Specimen: CD8+ T cells from peripheral blood mononuclear cells, collected after pregnancy. These receptor sequences come from a female donor with multiple sclerosis, enrolled in a pregnancy study.

V is TRBV12-5 and J is TRBJ2-1, with 9 bases lining up with TRBD2. This CDR3 contains 17 residues. V shed 0 bases and J 7 bases; nucleotides not matched to a gene: 10. The germline V gene encodes CDR1 LGHNT and CDR2 FRNRAP. CDR3 nucleotide sequence: TGTGCTAGTGGTTTGGTACGGGCGGGAGGGATGGAAAATGAGCAGTTCTTC. This gives the protein CASGLVRAGGMENEQFF.

The gene calls are TRBV7-2 and TRBJ2-3; 13 nucleotides align to TRBD2. Germline CDR1 is SGHTA and CDR2 is FQGNSA. V shed 5 bases and J 0 bases; nucleotides not matched to a gene: 8. The CDR3 has 18 amino acids. DNA for the CDR3: TGTGCCAGCAGCAGAGGGACTAGCGGGGTACTTAGCACAGATACGCAGTATTTT. This encodes CASSRGTSGVLSTDTQYF.

The CDR3 DNA reads TGTGCCAGCAGCTCCAAGACAGGGTCCTACGAGCAGTACTTC. It yields the protein CASSSKTGSYEQYF. The chain combines TRBV11-2 with TRBJ2-7, with 7 bases aligning to TRBD1. The junction had 4 bases not matched to a gene; V was cut back by 4 bases and J by 1 base. The CDR3 contains 14 residues. From germline, CDR1 is SGHAT and CDR2 FQNNGV.

The chain combines TRBV7-9 with TRBJ2-7; D perhaps matches TRBD2 (5 bases). The CDR3 is 14 residues long. V was cut by 4 bases and J by 2 bases, with 12 bases left in between. Per the germline V gene, CDR1 is SEHNR and CDR2 is FQNEAQ (reference sequence). DNA for the CDR3: TGTGCCAGCAGCTCACCCGGACTCGCCTACGAGCAGTACTTC. Translation gives CASSSPGLAYEQYF.

The chain joins TRBV18 to TRBJ2-7; 9 nucleotides line up with TRBD1. The CDR3 contains 14 residues. Germline V lookup: CDR1 KGHSH, CDR2 LQKENI. V was pared by 5 bases and J by 5 bases, with 7 bases of the junction left unmatched. This CDR3 reads CASSEGTGPDEQYF. In DNA form, the CDR3 reads TGTGCCAGCTCAGAGGGGACAGGGCCCGACGAGCAGTACTTC.

J is TRBJ2-7 and V is TRBV28; 8 bases are shared with TRBD1. The V gene end was trimmed by 7 bases and the J gene end by 3 bases; junction bases not matched to a gene: 11. Germline V CDR1 and CDR2: MDHEN, SYDVKM. The CDR3 has 15 residues. The CDR3 here is CASTLEGQAHYEQYF. The DNA for the CDR3 is TGTGCCAGCACCTTAGAGGGACAGGCTCACTACGAGCAGTACTTC.

V and J are TRBV15 and TRBJ2-1, with D possibly matching TRBD2 (6 bases). Germline V gives CDR1 LNHNV, CDR2 YYDKDF (reference sequence). This CDR3 has 13 amino acids. Trimming took off 9 bases at V and 3 bases at J, with 12 bases between the two ends. CDR3 protein: CATSPAGYNEQFF. In DNA, the CDR3 is TGTGCCACAAGCCCAGCGGGCTACAATGAGCAGTTCTTC.

In DNA, the CDR3 is TGCAGCGTTCGGACAGAGACCACCGGGGAGCTGTTTTTT. It yields the protein CSVRTETTGELFF. The rearrangement links TRBV29-1 to TRBJ2-2, with D perhaps TRBD1 (6 bases). Trimming removed 5 bases from V and 4 bases from J, with 11 bases in between. The germline gives CDR1 SQVTM, CDR2 ANQGSEA. This CDR3 contains 13 residues.

The gene calls are TRBV2 and TRBJ2-7, with D possibly matching TRBD2 (6 bases). CDR1 and CDR2 (germline): SNHLY, FYNNEI. The CDR3 sequence is 12 residues long. CDR3 DNA sequence: TGTGGGGGCGCGGGACGGACCTACGAGCAGTACTTC. Amino acids: CGGAGRTYEQYF.

The gene calls are TRBV5-1 and TRBJ2-2; TRBD1 matches 7 bases. The CDR3 length is 15 residues. Germline V gene sequence: CDR1 SGHRS, CDR2 YFSETQ. J was trimmed by 6 bases and V by 0 bases; bases with no gene match: 5. CDR3 sequence: CASSLAVTGSGELFF. Written as DNA, the CDR3 is TGCGCCAGCAGCTTGGCCGTGACAGGGTCCGGGGAGCTGTTTTTT. The full variable domain, rest sourced from reference TRBV5-1 and TRBJ2-2, is KAGVTQTPRYLIKTRGQQVTLSCSPISGHRSVSWYQQTPGQGLQFLFEYFSETQRNKGNFPGRFSGRQFSNSRSEMNVSTLELGDSALYLCASSLAVTGSGELFFGEGSRLTVL.

The CDR3: CASSQDGGFLNSPLHF. CDR3 nucleotide sequence: TGCGCCAGCAGCCAAGATGGGGGCTTCCTTAATTCACCCCTCCACTTT. This chain uses TRBV4-1 with TRBJ1-6, with D tentatively TRBD1 (6 bases). Germline-derived CDR1 and CDR2 are MGHRA and YSYEKL. V lost 0 bases and J 6 bases, leaving 12 bases between the germline ends. CDR3 length: 16 amino acids.